This T cell receptor beta chain derives from a study of T cell responses to AZD1222 COVID-19 vaccine. Sequenced by immunoSEQ multiplex PCR; TCRdb stores in-frame clones only, minus some. The data show approximately 180,000 clones, around 90% seen once. V trimming: 3 bases; J trimming: 6 bases; junction bases outside the gene matches: 2. The CDR3 contains 13 residues. Per the germline V gene, CDR1 is GTSNPN and CDR2 is SVGIG (reference sequence). This sequence joins TRBV30 and TRBJ2-7; 13 bases agree with TRBD2. The receptor was isolated from an adult who received the MenACWY meningococcal vaccine as a control. Sequences were derived from peripheral blood, sampled 28 days after the second dose of the MenACWY control vaccine. This CDR3 reads CAWRRTSGSEQYF. DNA of the CDR3: TGTGCCTGGAGACGGACTAGCGGGAGCGAGCAGTACTTC.